A selection of T cell receptor beta chains follows, all from one sample in a study of OX40 agonist ivuxolimab in advanced cancers. Assay used: immunoSEQ multiplex PCR; TCRdb lists only in-frame clones, some missing. In the table there are about 42,000 clones, 80% to 90% of which are singletons. This specimen was CD4+ or CD8+ T cells sorted from blood, taken in a trial of the OX40 agonist ivuxolimab. The receptors come from an adult with an advanced solid tumor such as melanoma, head and neck, liver or kidney cancer. CDR3s include the opening cysteine and the closing phenylalanine or tryptophan. The order of the fields is clone size, D gene, V gene, J gene, CDR3 DNA, CDR3 protein. A D gene is named only where the DNA matches it firmly. Size is stated for part of the rows, as once, few or many counts, or as a class when the clone is expanded.

.,.,TRBV2,TRBJ1-6,TGTGCCAGCAGTGACTCGGAGGGGGAAGAATCACCCCTCCACTTT,CASSDSEGEESPLHF
.,.,TRBV18,TRBJ2-7,TGTGCCAGCTCAACGCTCGGACAGTACGAGCAGTACTTC,CASSTLGQYEQYF
.,TRBD1,TRBV28,TRBJ1-2,TGTGCCAGCAGTTTGACGGGACAGGGACCCCAGGGCTACACCTTC,CASSLTGQGPQGYTF
.,TRBD1,TRBV11-2,TRBJ2-1,TGTGCCAGCAGCTTGGGACAGGGGGCCAATGAGCAGTTCTTC,CASSLGQGANEQFF
few,.,TRBV2,TRBJ2-1,TGTGCCAGCAGACGCGACTACCCGAGCTCCTACAATGAGCAGTTCTTC,CASRRDYPSSYNEQFF
.,.,TRBV5-1,TRBJ2-3,TGCGCCAGCAGCTTAGGGGAAAATACGCAGTATTTT,CASSLGENTQYF
.,TRBD2,TRBV5-4,TRBJ2-5,TGTGCCAGCAGCTTGGGGACTAGCGGGAGCTGGTTTGTTCAAGAGACCCAGTACTTC,CASSLGTSGSWFVQETQYF
.,.,TRBV11-2,TRBJ2-7,TGTGCCAGCAGCTTGACCGACAGCTACGAGCAGTACTTC,CASSLTDSYEQYF
.,TRBD1,TRBV27,TRBJ2-1,TGTGCCAGCAGTTTATCAAGGGACAGCACCTACAATGAGCAGTTCTTC,CASSLSRDSTYNEQFF
.,.,TRBV11-2,TRBJ2-7,TGTGCCAGCAGCTTAGATCGGGCCTACGAGCAGTACTTC,CASSLDRAYEQYF
.,.,TRBV2,TRBJ1-1,TGTGCCAGCAGTGAAGCTGCCGTTGTCCGTGGTGAAGCTTTCTTT,CASSEAAVVRGEAFF
.,TRBD2,TRBV30,TRBJ2-3,TGTGCCTGGAGTGTCAGCCCGGTAGCGGGATCGAAGGATACGCAGTATTTT,CAWSVSPVAGSKDTQYF
.,.,TRBV29-1,TRBJ2-3,TGCAGCGTCGCCTACACTTCAAGGGATACGCAGTATTTT,CSVAYTSRDTQYF
.,TRBD1,TRBV6-1,TRBJ1-5,TGTGCCAGCAGTGAATCACAGGGGCTAGGTCAGCCCCAGCATTTT,CASSESQGLGQPQHF
.,.,TRBV13,TRBJ1-3,TGTGCCAGCAGCTTAGGAAGGATTTCTGGAAACACCATATATTTT,CASSLGRISGNTIYF
.,.,TRBV2,TRBJ2-7,TGTGCCAGCAGTGGCGGTAATTCCTACGAGCAGTACTTC,CASSGGNSYEQYF
.,TRBD1,TRBV19,TRBJ1-1,TGTGCCAGTAGTACTACAGGGGGCATGAACACTGAAGCTTTCTTT,CASSTTGGMNTEAFF
.,.,TRBV29-1,TRBJ1-2,TGCAGCGTTGAAGATCCAATTACCAGGGTTGGCTACACCTTC,CSVEDPITRVGYTF
.,.,TRBV10-2,TRBJ2-1,TGCGCCAGCAGTGAAGTCGGGACGAAAAATGAGCAGTTCTTC,CASSEVGTKNEQFF
.,.,TRBV12-2,TRBJ1-2,TGTGCAAGTCGCTTAGTGCGTTGTCGGGCCAACGTCTCCTCGCCTAACTATGGCTACACCTTC,CASRLVRCRANVSSPNYGYTF
.,.,TRBV9,TRBJ2-3,TGTGCCAGCAGCGCCACTAATATAGATACGCAGTATTTT,CASSATNIDTQYF
.,TRBD2,TRBV6-6,TRBJ2-1,TGTGCCAGCAGTTACGTCGCGGGGGACTACAATGAGCAGTTCTTC,CASSYVAGDYNEQFF
.,.,TRBV7-2,TRBJ1-1,TGTGCCAGCAGCCGCAGGGTTGCTGAAGCTTTCTTT,CASSRRVAEAFF
.,TRBD1,TRBV5-4,TRBJ2-5,TGTGCCAGCAGCACACTAACAGGGGGCAGTAAAGAGACCCAGTACTTC,CASSTLTGGSKETQYF
.,.,TRBV5-6,TRBJ2-1,TGTGCCAGCAGCTATGACCTTAGTGAGCAGTTCTTC,CASSYDLSEQFF
.,.,TRBV2,TRBJ1-1,TGTGCCAGCAGTGAAATGTTCCGGGGGCCGAACACTGAAGCTTTCTTT,CASSEMFRGPNTEAFF
.,TRBD1,TRBV6-1,TRBJ2-7,TGTGCCAGCAGAATAAACCGGGACAGGGGCTACGAGCAGTACTTC,CASRINRDRGYEQYF
.,.,TRBV18,TRBJ2-3,TGTGCCAGCTCACGTACGGGTCCTAGCGCCCTTGGGGATACGCAGTATTTT,CASSRTGPSALGDTQYF
.,TRBD1,TRBV28,TRBJ2-5,TGTGCCAGCAGCCCTTCAGGGGGCTTAGCCAGAGAGACCCAGTACTTC,CASSPSGGLARETQYF
.,.,TRBV7-2,TRBJ2-5,TGTGCCAGCAGCTTAGTAGTAGGGTCCCAAGAGACCCAGTACTTC,CASSLVVGSQETQYF
few,.,TRBV20-1,TRBJ2-5,TGCAGTGTCGGAAGAGAGACCCAGTACTTC,CSVGRETQYF
.,.,TRBV28,TRBJ2-1,TGTGCCAGCAGTCCCCGGGGCAGAGAGTTATACAATGAGCAGTTCTTC,CASSPRGRELYNEQFF
.,.,TRBV7-2,TRBJ1-6,TGTGCCAGCAGCTTACGGGGCAGGGATAATTCACCCCTCCACTTT,CASSLRGRDNSPLHF
.,.,TRBV7-9,TRBJ2-7,TGTGCCAGCAGCTTAGGTGGGCCGGGATACGAGCAGTACTTC,CASSLGGPGYEQYF
.,TRBD1,TRBV19,TRBJ1-1,TGTGCCAGTAGGGATTCCGCAGGGGGCGCGGCGGAAGCTTTCTTT,CASRDSAGGAAEAFF
.,.,TRBV2,TRBJ1-2,TGTGCCAGCACCATCGACCGGGGGTCGGGAAGCTACACCTTC,CASTIDRGSGSYTF
.,.,TRBV18,TRBJ1-2,TGTGCCAGCTCCTCGGAGGACGGAGCTAACTATGGCTACACCTTC,CASSSEDGANYGYTF
.,TRBD1,TRBV18,TRBJ1-4,TGTGCCAGCTCGCCTTCCCGACAGGGGGCTAATGAAAAACTGTTTTTT,CASSPSRQGANEKLFF
.,TRBD2,TRBV6-6,TRBJ2-7,TGTGCCAGCAGTCCGGCCGGGACTACGAGGTACTTC,CASSPAGTTRYF
.,.,TRBV5-1,TRBJ2-2,TGCGCCAGCAGCTCAGGTCAGGGTACGAACACCGGGGAGCTGTTTTTT,CASSSGQGTNTGELFF
.,TRBD2,TRBV5-1,TRBJ2-1,TGCGCCAGCAGCCGCATAGCGGGAAACTACAATGAGCAGTTCTTC,CASSRIAGNYNEQFF
.,.,TRBV4-1,TRBJ1-5,TGCGCCAGCAGCCAAGTCGGCGGAGGGCACAATCAGCCCCAGCATTTT,CASSQVGGGHNQPQHF
.,.,TRBV7-9,TRBJ2-2,TGTGCCAGCAGCGGCAGCAGGGGCCCTCACGGGGAGCTGTTTTTT,CASSGSRGPHGELFF
.,TRBD2,TRBV4-1,TRBJ2-7,TGCGCCAGCAGCCCCCTAGCGGGGGGTTGGTACGAGCAGTACTTC,CASSPLAGGWYEQYF
.,.,TRBV30,TRBJ1-1,TGTGCCTGGAGTGTTTTAGGGAAGACTGAAGCTTTCTTT,CAWSVLGKTEAFF
once,TRBD1,TRBV7-9,TRBJ2-5,TGTGCCAGCAGCTCCGGACAGGGAGGCCAAGAGACCCAGTACTTC,CASSSGQGGQETQYF
.,.,TRBV6-5,TRBJ2-3,TGTGCCAGCGGGGGGGGCACTGGCACAGATACGCAGTATTTT,CASGGGTGTDTQYF
.,TRBD1,TRBV19,TRBJ1-1,TGTGCCAGTAGTCAGGGACAGGGAAGGTACACTGAAGCTTTCTTT,CASSQGQGRYTEAFF
.,.,TRBV28,TRBJ2-5,TGTGCCAGCAGTCCCGCCTGGGGGCTTGCGGGAGAGACCCAGTACTTC,CASSPAWGLAGETQYF
.,.,TRBV14,TRBJ1-1,TGTGCCAGCAGCCCCACGAACACTGAAGCTTTCTTT,CASSPTNTEAFF
few,.,TRBV30,TRBJ1-1,TGTGCCTGGAGTGTACGAGGGAGGGTTTCTGAAGCTTTCTTT,CAWSVRGRVSEAFF
.,.,TRBV27,TRBJ1-4,TGTGCCAGCAGTTCCTTTAACCCCCCACATAATGAAAAACTGTTTTTT,CASSSFNPPHNEKLFF
.,.,TRBV20-1,TRBJ1-1,TGCAGTGCTAGAGAAGGGACTAAAGCTTTCTTT,CSAREGTKAFF
.,.,TRBV4-2,TRBJ2-2,TGTGCCAGCAGCCAAGGTCAGCGGACCGGGGAGCTGTTTTTT,CASSQGQRTGELFF
.,.,TRBV7-8,TRBJ2-7,TGTGCCAGCAGCTTAGGGACGGTAGACGAGCAGTACTTC,CASSLGTVDEQYF